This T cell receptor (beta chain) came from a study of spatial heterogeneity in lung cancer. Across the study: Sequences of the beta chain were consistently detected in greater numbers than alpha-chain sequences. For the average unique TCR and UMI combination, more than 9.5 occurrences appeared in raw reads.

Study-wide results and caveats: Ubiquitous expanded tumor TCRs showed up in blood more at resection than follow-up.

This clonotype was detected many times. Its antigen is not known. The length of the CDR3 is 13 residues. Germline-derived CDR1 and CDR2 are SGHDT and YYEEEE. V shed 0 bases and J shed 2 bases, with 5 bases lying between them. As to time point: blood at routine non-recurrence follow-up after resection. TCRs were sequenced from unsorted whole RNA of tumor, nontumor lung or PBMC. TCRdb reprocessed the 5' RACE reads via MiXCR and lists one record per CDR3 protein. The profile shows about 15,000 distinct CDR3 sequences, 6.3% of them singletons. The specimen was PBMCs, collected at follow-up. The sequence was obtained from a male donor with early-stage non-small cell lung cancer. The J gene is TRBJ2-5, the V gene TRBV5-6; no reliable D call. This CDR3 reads CASSLVAQETQYF. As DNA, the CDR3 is TGTGCCAGCAGCTTGGTCGCACAAGAGACCCAGTACTTC.